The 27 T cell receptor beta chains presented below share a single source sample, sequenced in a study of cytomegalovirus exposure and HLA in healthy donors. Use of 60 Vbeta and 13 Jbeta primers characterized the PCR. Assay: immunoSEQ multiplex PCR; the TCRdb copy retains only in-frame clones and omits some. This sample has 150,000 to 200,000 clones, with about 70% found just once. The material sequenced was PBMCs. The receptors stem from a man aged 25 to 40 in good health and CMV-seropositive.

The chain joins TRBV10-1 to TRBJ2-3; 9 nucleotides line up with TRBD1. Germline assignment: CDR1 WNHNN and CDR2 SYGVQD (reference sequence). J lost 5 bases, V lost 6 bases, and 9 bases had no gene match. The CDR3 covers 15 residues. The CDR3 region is CASSHQGTGLDTQYF. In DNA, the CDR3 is TGCGCCAGCAGCCACCAAGGGACAGGGCTAGATACGCAGTATTTT.

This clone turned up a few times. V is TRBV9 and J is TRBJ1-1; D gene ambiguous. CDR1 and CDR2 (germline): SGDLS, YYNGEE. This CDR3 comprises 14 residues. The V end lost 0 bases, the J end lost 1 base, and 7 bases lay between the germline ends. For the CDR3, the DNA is TGTGCCAGCAGCGTAGTTGGAGGGAACACTGAAGCTTTCTTT. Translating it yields CASSVVGGNTEAFF.

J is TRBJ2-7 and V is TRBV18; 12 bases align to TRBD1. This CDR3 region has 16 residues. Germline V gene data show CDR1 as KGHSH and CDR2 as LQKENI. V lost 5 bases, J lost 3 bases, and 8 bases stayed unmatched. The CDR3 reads CASSSTGTGGLYEQYF. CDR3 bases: TGTGCCAGCTCATCAACCGGGACAGGGGGCCTCTACGAGCAGTACTTC.

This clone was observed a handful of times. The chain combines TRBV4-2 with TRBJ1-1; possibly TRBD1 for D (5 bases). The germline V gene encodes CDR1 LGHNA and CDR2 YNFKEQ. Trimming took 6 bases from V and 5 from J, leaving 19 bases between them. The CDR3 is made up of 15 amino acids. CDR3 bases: TGTGCCAGCAGTCTGACAGTAGGTGTGGGGACTGAAGCTTTCTTT. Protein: CASSLTVGVGTEAFF.

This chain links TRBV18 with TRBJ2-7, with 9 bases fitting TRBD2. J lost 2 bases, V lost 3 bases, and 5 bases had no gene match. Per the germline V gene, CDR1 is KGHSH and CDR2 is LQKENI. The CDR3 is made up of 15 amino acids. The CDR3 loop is CASSPPASGTYEQYF. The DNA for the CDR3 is TGTGCCAGCTCACCCCCGGCTAGCGGGACCTACGAGCAGTACTTC.

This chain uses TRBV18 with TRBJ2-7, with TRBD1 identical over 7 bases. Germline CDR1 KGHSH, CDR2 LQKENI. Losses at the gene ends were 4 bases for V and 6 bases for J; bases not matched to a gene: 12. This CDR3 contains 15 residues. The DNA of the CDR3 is TGTGCCAGCTCACGAGGTCGCACAGGGGTCGGCGAGCAGTACTTC. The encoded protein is CASSRGRTGVGEQYF.

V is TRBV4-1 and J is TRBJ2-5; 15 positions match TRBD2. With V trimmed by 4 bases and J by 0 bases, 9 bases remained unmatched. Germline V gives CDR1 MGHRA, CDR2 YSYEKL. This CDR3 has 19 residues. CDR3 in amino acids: CASSPGTSGRKTYQETQYF. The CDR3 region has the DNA TGCGCCAGCAGCCCCGGGACTAGCGGGAGGAAGACGTACCAAGAGACCCAGTACTTC.

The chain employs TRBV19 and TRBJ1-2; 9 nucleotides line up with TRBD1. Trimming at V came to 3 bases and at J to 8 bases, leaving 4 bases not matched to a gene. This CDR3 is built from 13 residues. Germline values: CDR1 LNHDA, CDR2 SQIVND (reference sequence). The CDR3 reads CASSMGQGGGYTF. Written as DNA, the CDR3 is TGTGCCAGTAGTATGGGACAGGGTGGGGGCTACACCTTC. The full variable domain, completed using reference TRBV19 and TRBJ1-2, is DGGITQSPKYLFRKEGQNVTLSCEQNLNHDAMYWYRQDPGQGLRLIYYSQIVNDFQKGDIAEGYSVSREKKESFPLTVTSAQKNPTAFYLCASSMGQGGGYTFGSGTRLTVV.

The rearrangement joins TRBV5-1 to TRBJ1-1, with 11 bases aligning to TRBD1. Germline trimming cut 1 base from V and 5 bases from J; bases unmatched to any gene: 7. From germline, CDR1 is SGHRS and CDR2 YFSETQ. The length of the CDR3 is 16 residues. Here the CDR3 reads CASSLKWDRGFTEAFF. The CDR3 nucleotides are TGCGCCAGCAGCTTGAAGTGGGACAGGGGGTTTACTGAAGCTTTCTTT.

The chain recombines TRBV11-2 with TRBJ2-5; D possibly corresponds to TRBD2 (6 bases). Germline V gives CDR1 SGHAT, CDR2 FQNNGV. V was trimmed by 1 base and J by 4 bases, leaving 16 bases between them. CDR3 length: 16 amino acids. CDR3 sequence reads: CASSLAGSGGRETQYF. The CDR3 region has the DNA TGTGCCAGCAGCTTAGCGGGTAGCGGAGGGCGAGAGACCCAGTACTTC.

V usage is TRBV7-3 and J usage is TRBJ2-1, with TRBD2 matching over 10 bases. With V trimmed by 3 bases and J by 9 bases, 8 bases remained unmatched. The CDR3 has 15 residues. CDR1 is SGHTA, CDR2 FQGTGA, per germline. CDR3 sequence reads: CASSFLAGAMGEQFF. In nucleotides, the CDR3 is TGTGCCAGCAGCTTCCTAGCGGGAGCCATGGGTGAGCAGTTCTTC.

In nucleotides, the CDR3 is TGTGCCAGCAGCTTAAGTAGTGTGAACACTGAAGCTTTCTTT. Translated: CASSLSSVNTEAFF. The rearrangement uses TRBV11-2 and TRBJ1-1; D gene unclear. Germline CDR1 is SGHAT and CDR2 is FQNNGV. Trimming cost V 2 bases and J 0 bases, with 7 bases left between them. The CDR3 extends over 14 amino acids. The full variable domain, completed using reference TRBV11-2 and TRBJ1-1, is EAGVAQSPRYKIIEKRQSVAFWCNPISGHATLYWYQQILGQGPKLLIQFQNNGVVDDSQLPKDRFSAERLKGVDSTLKIQPAKLEDSAVYLCASSLSSVNTEAFFGQGTRLTVV.

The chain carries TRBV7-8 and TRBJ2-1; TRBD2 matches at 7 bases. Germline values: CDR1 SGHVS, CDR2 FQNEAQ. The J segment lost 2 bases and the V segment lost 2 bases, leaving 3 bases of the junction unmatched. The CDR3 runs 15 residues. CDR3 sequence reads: CASSLRLAAYNEQFF. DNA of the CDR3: TGTGCCAGCAGCTTAAGACTAGCTGCCTACAATGAGCAGTTCTTC. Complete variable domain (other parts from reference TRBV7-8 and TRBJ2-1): GAGVSQSPRYKVAKRGQDVALRCDPISGHVSLFWYQQALGQGPEFLTYFQNEAQLDKSGLPSDRFFAERPEGSVSTLKIQRTQQEDSAVYLCASSLRLAAYNEQFFGPGTRLTVL.

CDR3 in amino acids: CAWSVPGYGSYEQYF. CDR3 nucleotide sequence: TGTGCCTGGAGTGTACCCGGGTATGGCTCCTACGAGCAGTACTTC. The genes are TRBV30 and TRBJ2-7, with D uncertain. CDR1 is GTSNPN, CDR2 SVGIG, per germline (reference sequence). The V end lost 0 bases, the J end lost 0 bases, and 12 bases lay between the germline ends. The length of the CDR3 is 15 residues.

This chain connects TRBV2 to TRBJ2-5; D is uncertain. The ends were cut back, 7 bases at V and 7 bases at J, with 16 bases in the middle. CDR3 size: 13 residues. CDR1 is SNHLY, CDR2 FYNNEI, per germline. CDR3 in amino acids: CASNVEVLGTQYF. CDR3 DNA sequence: TGTGCCAGCAACGTTGAGGTCTTAGGGACCCAGTACTTC.

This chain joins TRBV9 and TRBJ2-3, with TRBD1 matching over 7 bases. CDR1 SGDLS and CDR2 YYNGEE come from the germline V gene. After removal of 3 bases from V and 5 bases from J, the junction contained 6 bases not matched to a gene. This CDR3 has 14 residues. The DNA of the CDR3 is TGTGCCAGCAGCGGACAGGGAGCCCGAGATACGCAGTATTTT. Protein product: CASSGQGARDTQYF.

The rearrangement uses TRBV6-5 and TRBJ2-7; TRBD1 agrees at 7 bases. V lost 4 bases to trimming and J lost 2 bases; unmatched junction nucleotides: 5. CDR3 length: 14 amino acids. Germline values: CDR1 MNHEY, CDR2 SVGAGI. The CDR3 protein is CASSSKTGTYEQYF. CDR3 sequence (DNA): TGTGCCAGCAGTTCAAAGACAGGGACCTACGAGCAGTACTTC.

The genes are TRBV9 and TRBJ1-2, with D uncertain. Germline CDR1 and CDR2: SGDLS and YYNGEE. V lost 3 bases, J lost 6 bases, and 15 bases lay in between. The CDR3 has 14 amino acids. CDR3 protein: CASSGPTLGDGYTF. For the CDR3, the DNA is TGTGCCAGCAGCGGCCCGACCCTGGGAGATGGCTACACCTTC. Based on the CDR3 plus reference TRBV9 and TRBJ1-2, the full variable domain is DSGVTQTPKHLITATGQRVTLRCSPRSGDLSVYWYQQSLDQGLQFLIQYYNGEERAKGNILERFSAQQFPDLHSELNLSSLELGDSALYFCASSGPTLGDGYTFGSGTRLTVV.

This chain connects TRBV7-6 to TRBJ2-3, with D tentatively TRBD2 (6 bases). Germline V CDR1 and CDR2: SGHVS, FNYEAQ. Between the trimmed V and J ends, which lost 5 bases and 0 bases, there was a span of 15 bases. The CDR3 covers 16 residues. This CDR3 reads CASSADAGSSTDTQYF. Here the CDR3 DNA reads TGTGCCAGCAGCGCTGATGCGGGGTCTAGCACAGATACGCAGTATTTT.

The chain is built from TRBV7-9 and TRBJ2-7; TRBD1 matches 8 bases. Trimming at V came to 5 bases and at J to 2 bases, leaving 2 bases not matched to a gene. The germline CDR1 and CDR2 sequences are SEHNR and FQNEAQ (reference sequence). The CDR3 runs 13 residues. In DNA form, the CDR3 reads TGTGCCAGCAGCGACAGGGGCCCCTACGAGCAGTACTTC. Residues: CASSDRGPYEQYF.

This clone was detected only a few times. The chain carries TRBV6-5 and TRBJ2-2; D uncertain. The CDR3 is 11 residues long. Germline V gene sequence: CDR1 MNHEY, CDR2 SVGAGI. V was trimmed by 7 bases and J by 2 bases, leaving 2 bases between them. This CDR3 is CASTNTGELFF. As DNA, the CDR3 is TGTGCCAGCACAAACACCGGGGAGCTGTTTTTT.

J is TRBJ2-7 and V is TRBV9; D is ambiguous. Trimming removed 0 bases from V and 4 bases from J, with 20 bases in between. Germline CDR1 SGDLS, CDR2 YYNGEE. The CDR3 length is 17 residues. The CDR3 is CASSVEDTGDGLYEQYF. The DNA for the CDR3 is TGTGCCAGCAGCGTAGAAGACACCGGCGATGGATTGTACGAGCAGTACTTC.

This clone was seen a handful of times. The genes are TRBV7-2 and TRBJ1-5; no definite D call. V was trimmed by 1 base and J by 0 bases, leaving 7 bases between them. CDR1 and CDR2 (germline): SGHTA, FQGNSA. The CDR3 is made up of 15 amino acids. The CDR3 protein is CASSLGPNSNQPQHF. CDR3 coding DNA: TGTGCCAGCAGCTTAGGCCCTAATAGCAATCAGCCCCAGCATTTT.

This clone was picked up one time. CDR3 coding DNA: TGTGCCACCAGCAGAGACTGGTTGACTGCGAACACTGAAGCTTTCTTT. It encodes CATSRDWLTANTEAFF. The rearrangement joins TRBV15 to TRBJ1-1; no clear D. V lost 0 bases to trimming and J lost 1 base, with 12 bases between them. The length of the CDR3 is 16 residues. CDR1 LNHNV and CDR2 YYDKDF come from the germline V gene (reference sequence).

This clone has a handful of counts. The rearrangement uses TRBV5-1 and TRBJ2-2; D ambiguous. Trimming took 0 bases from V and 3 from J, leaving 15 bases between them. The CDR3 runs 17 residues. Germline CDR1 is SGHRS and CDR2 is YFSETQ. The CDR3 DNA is TGCGCCAGCAGCTTGGGCCCCTCGAGGCGCGACACCGGGGAGCTGTTTTTT. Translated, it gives CASSLGPSRRDTGELFF. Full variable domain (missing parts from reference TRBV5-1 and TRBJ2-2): KAGVTQTPRYLIKTRGQQVTLSCSPISGHRSVSWYQQTPGQGLQFLFEYFSETQRNKGNFPGRFSGRQFSNSRSEMNVSTLELGDSALYLCASSLGPSRRDTGELFFGEGSRLTVL.

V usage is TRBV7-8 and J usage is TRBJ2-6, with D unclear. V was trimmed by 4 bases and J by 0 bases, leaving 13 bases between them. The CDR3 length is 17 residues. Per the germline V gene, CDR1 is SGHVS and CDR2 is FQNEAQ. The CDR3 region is CASSYSFGYSGANVLTF. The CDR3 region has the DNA TGTGCCAGCAGCTACTCTTTCGGTTACTCTGGGGCCAACGTCCTGACTTTC.

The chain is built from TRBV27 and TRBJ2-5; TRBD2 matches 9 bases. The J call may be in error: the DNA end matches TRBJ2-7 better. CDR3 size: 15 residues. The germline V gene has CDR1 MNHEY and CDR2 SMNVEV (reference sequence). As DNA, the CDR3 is TGTGCCAGCAGTTTTCTAGCGGGAAGATCCTACGAGCAGTACTTC. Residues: CASSFLAGRSYEQYF.